These 22 T cell receptor beta chains share one sample of origin, sequenced in a study of blood T cell repertoires in COVID-19. Profiling relied on immunoSEQ multiplex PCR, and the TCRdb table lists in-frame clones only, not all of them. The table records about 150,000 clones, around 84% of them present only once. The sample was peripheral blood. The receptors were gathered from a woman aged 45-65 years in a cohort sampled during active or convalescent COVID-19.

The chain couples TRBV10-3 to TRBJ2-7, with D perhaps matching TRBD1 (6 bases). CDR3 length equals 14 residues. V gave up 6 bases and J gave up 1 base, with 13 bases separating them. The V gene's germline CDR1 is ENHRY and CDR2 SYGVKD. CDR3 nucleotide sequence: TGTGCCATCAGCGAACGGACAGAATCCTACGAGCAGTACTTC. Protein: CAISERTESYEQYF.

The chain couples TRBV19 to TRBJ2-7; D is perhaps TRBD2 (6 bases). V shed 5 bases and J shed 5 bases, with 13 bases lying between them. The CDR3 is 13 amino acids. From germline, CDR1 is LNHDA and CDR2 SQIVND (reference sequence). Written as DNA, the CDR3 is TGTGCCAGTAGTCCCAGGACTATTCACGAGCAGTACTTC. This codes for CASSPRTIHEQYF.

The chain employs TRBV4-1 and TRBJ2-1; 7 bases are shared with TRBD2. With 0 bases clipped from V and 1 base from J, the junction kept 6 bases outside the gene matches. The V gene's germline CDR1 is MGHRA and CDR2 YSYEKL. The CDR3 sequence is 17 residues long. CDR3 amino acids: CASSQDGRGVSYNEQFF. The CDR3 DNA follows: TGCGCCAGCAGCCAAGATGGTCGGGGGGTATCCTACAATGAGCAGTTCTTC.

The chain joins TRBV5-1 to TRBJ2-1; possible D gene TRBD2, 7 bases. V lost 0 bases and J 10 bases, leaving 23 bases between the germline ends. The CDR3 is 17 residues long. Germline CDR1 is SGHRS and CDR2 is YFSETQ. CDR3 in amino acids: CASSLVGIAGARGEQFF. The DNA of the CDR3 is TGCGCCAGCAGCTTGGTTGGTATTGCGGGGGCAAGGGGCGAGCAGTTCTTC. The full variable domain, its missing parts supplied by reference TRBV5-1 and TRBJ2-1, is KAGVTQTPRYLIKTRGQQVTLSCSPISGHRSVSWYQQTPGQGLQFLFEYFSETQRNKGNFPGRFSGRQFSNSRSEMNVSTLELGDSALYLCASSLVGIAGARGEQFFGPGTRLTVL.

This clone was counted between two and nine times. This chain connects TRBV2 to TRBJ2-3; 10 bases are shared with TRBD2. The CDR3 has 16 amino acids. In germline, CDR1 is SNHLY, CDR2 FYNNEI. Trimming cost V 6 bases and J 2 bases; bases outside gene matches: 8. This chain's CDR3 is CASSRASGGDTDTQYF. The CDR3 coding sequence is TGTGCCAGCAGCCGGGCGAGCGGGGGGGACACAGATACGCAGTATTTT.

V and J are TRBV6-5 and TRBJ1-6, with 10 bases matching TRBD1. Germline V gene lookup returns CDR1 MNHEY and CDR2 SVGAGI. Trimming took 5 bases from V and 10 from J; bases not matched to a gene: 5. This CDR3 spans 14 amino acids. The CDR3 loop reads CASSRTGGTSPLHF. CDR3 sequence (DNA): TGTGCCAGCAGTAGGACAGGGGGGACGTCACCCCTCCACTTT.

The chain is built from TRBV7-3 and TRBJ2-2; a possible D gene is TRBD1 (5 bases). The CDR3 runs to 15 residues. Germline V lookup: CDR1 SGHTA, CDR2 FQGTGA. V was pared by 2 bases and J by 2 bases, with 9 bases between. The CDR3 bases are TGTGCCAGCAGCTTAGTTCAGGGAAACACCGGGGAGCTGTTTTTT. Amino acids: CASSLVQGNTGELFF.

The V and J genes are TRBV3-1 (or the pseudogene TRBV3-2) and TRBJ1-2, with a tentative D call TRBD1 (5 bases). The ends were cut back, 4 bases at V and 3 bases at J, with 12 bases in the middle. Germline CDR1 and CDR2: LGHDT and YNNKEL (reference sequence). CDR3 length: 14 amino acids. The CDR3 here is CASSRTSPDYGYTF. CDR3 nucleotide sequence: TGTGCCAGCAGCCGGACAAGTCCCGACTATGGCTACACCTTC.

The V call is TRBV5-5, the J call TRBJ2-7; 10 bases align to TRBD1. Germline V CDR1 and CDR2: SGHKS, YYEKEE (reference sequence). The CDR3 is 16 amino acids. V shed 4 bases and J 4 bases; nucleotides not matched to a gene: 11. The CDR3 DNA follows: TGTGCCAGCAGCCAAAGAGGGACAGGGGTTAGGTACGAGCAGTACTTC. Its protein is CASSQRGTGVRYEQYF.

The chain is built from TRBV28 and TRBJ2-2; 9 bases align to TRBD1. The ends lost 6 bases at V and 7 bases at J; junction bases unmatched: 6. Germline V lookup: CDR1 MDHEN, CDR2 SYDVKM. This CDR3 comprises 14 residues. CDR3 nucleotides: TGTGCCAGCAGCTTACAGGGGGCTATCGGGGAGCTGTTTTTT. This codes for CASSLQGAIGELFF.

The chain has TRBV10-3 and TRBJ2-2, with a tentative D call TRBD1 (5 bases). The germline V gene encodes CDR1 ENHRY and CDR2 SYGVKD. The CDR3 is 15 residues long. Trimming shortened V by 4 bases and J by 9 bases, and 18 bases separated the two germline ends. The CDR3: CAISVVAGQGRELFF. The CDR3 DNA reads TGTGCCATCAGTGTTGTGGCAGGGCAGGGTCGGGAGCTGTTTTTT.

The chain is built from TRBV5-6 and TRBJ1-1; the match to TRBD1 covers 8 bases. Losses at the gene ends were 0 bases for V and 0 bases for J; bases not matched to a gene: 4. Germline assignment: CDR1 SGHDT and CDR2 YYEEEE. The CDR3 sequence is 16 residues long. The CDR3, as DNA: TGTGCCAGCAGCTTGGGGCCAGGGGGCATGAACACTGAAGCTTTCTTT. This sequence encodes CASSLGPGGMNTEAFF.

This clone showed up just once. The rearrangement links TRBV7-2 to TRBJ1-5, with 7 bases lining up with TRBD1. CDR1 and CDR2 (germline): SGHTA, FQGNSA. The CDR3 extends over 15 amino acids. J was trimmed by 1 base and V by 5 bases; bases with no gene match: 5. The CDR3 DNA reads TGTGCCAGCAGCCCACAGGGGCACAGCAATCAGCCCCAGCATTTT. It translates to CASSPQGHSNQPQHF.

Remarks on this clone: Other DNA variants within this sample encode the same CDR3. The chain links TRBV11-2 to TRBJ2-7, with D maybe TRBD1 (5 bases). Trimming pared 5 bases from V and 4 bases from J, leaving 9 bases between. The CDR3 runs to 12 residues. Germline lookup yields CDR1 SGHAT and CDR2 FQNNGV. The CDR3 here is CASSLTGYEQYF. For the CDR3, the DNA is TGTGCCAGCAGCCTCACAGGTTACGAGCAGTACTTC.

This chain joins TRBV9 and TRBJ1-2, with D possibly TRBD1 on 5 matching bases. Germline V gene sequence: CDR1 SGDLS, CDR2 YYNGEE. This CDR3 region has 13 residues. Trimming pared 0 bases from V and 7 bases from J, leaving 10 bases between. The CDR3 protein is CASSVVGGSGYTF. CDR3 nucleotide sequence: TGTGCCAGCAGCGTAGTGGGGGGGAGTGGCTACACCTTC.

The J gene is TRBJ2-1, the V gene TRBV6-5, with D possibly being TRBD2 (7 bases). This CDR3 comprises 16 residues. Between the trimmed V and J ends, which lost 0 bases and 9 bases, there was a span of 18 bases. CDR1 is MNHEY, CDR2 SVGAGI, per germline. CDR3 region: CASSYSYRGGDGEQFF. CDR3 sequence (DNA): TGTGCCAGCAGTTACTCCTATAGGGGGGGGGACGGTGAGCAGTTCTTC.

The chain has TRBV19 and TRBJ2-7; the D gene is possibly TRBD1 (6 bases). The CDR3 totals 16 residues. The V gene's germline CDR1 is LNHDA and CDR2 SQIVND (reference sequence). Trimming shortened V by 6 bases and J by 2 bases, and 20 bases separated the two germline ends. CDR3 loop: CASSITRAGEPYEQYF. The CDR3 nucleotides read TGTGCCAGTAGCATTACCCGCGCAGGGGAACCCTACGAGCAGTACTTC.

The rearrangement uses TRBV7-6 and TRBJ2-1, with a weak D call TRBD1 (6 bases). CDR3 length: 15 amino acids. Looked up from germline, CDR1 is SGHVS and CDR2 is FNYEAQ. Trimming cost V 1 base and J 4 bases, with 11 bases left between them. CDR3 DNA: TGTGCCAGCAGCTTAGGTCAGGGGCCGTACAATGAGCAGTTCTTC. It yields the protein CASSLGQGPYNEQFF.

The genes are TRBV7-2 and TRBJ2-7; 12 bases align to TRBD2. CDR3 length equals 15 residues. J was trimmed by 2 bases and V by 4 bases; bases with no gene match: 3. CDR1 SGHTA and CDR2 FQGNSA come from the germline V gene. CDR3 bases: TGTGCCAGCAGCTCTAGCGGGGGGGGACCCTACGAGCAGTACTTC. Protein sequence: CASSSSGGGPYEQYF.

V gene TRBV29-1 combines with J gene TRBJ1-4; D is undetermined. The CDR3 length is 14 residues. Germline CDR1 reads SQVTM; CDR2 reads ANQGSEA. With 4 bases removed from V and 5 bases from J, the gap between germline ends came to 14 bases. The CDR3: CSVALGAGNEKLFF. In DNA form, the CDR3 reads TGCAGCGTTGCATTGGGAGCGGGGAATGAAAAACTGTTTTTT.

In nucleotides, the CDR3 is TGCGCCAGCAGCCAAGATGGGCCCCCAGAAGTTCCTTACGAGCAGTACTTC. Amino acid sequence: CASSQDGPPEVPYEQYF. The genes are TRBV4-1 and TRBJ2-7; D call uncertain. There are 17 residues in the CDR3. Trimming removed 0 bases at V and 4 bases at J, with 19 bases between. From germline, CDR1 is MGHRA and CDR2 YSYEKL.

The genes are TRBV19 and TRBJ1-4; unclear D gene. The V and J ends lost 7 bases and 0 bases respectively, with 15 bases between them. The CDR3 extends over 16 amino acids. The germline V gene encodes CDR1 LNHDA and CDR2 SQIVND (reference sequence). CDR3 in DNA: TGTGCCAGTACCCCTCGGAGGAGGGCAACTAATGAAAAACTGTTTTTT. The encoded protein is CASTPRRRATNEKLFF.